The clone carrying this TCR beta chain was seen just once. These data are taken from a study of blood T cell repertoires in COVID-19. In the study overall: The United States, Italy and Spain supplied acute and convalescent COVID-19 samples. PBMCs, B-cell-depleted T cells, or T cells were the source of the cDNA or gDNA that made up the material.

Profiled with immunoSEQ multiplex PCR; TCRdb holds only in-frame clones, not every one. Among over 140,000 clones listed, nearly 80% were seen once. Participant-reported clinical history was the basis for cohort assignment. Each recovered donor of Cohort 3 presented with two negative PCRs, clearance, or symptom resolution. Sequenced input: PBMCs or T cells enriched from blood (not recorded which). This TCR was recovered from a woman in her 50s who had recovered from COVID-19.

The CDR3 reads CASTVLAGGPVGELFF. CDR3 in DNA: TGTGCCAGCACCGTACTAGCGGGAGGGCCCGTCGGGGAGCTGTTTTTT. This chain links TRBV7-7 with TRBJ2-2; 13 nucleotides align to TRBD2. Germline assignment: CDR1 SSHAT and CDR2 FNYEAQ (reference sequence). CDR3 length: 16 residues. J was trimmed by 7 bases and V by 7 bases; bases with no gene match: 9.